Included here is one T cell receptor (beta chain) sequence, with context. Its antigen remains unidentified. Focal radiation was given together with CTLA-4 blockade (ipilimumab) to patients with chemo-refractory metastatic non-small-cell lung cancer. This sample was taken from a study of radiotherapy plus CTLA-4 blockade in lung cancer. Notes on the study in general: After radiotherapy and ipilimumab, tumor-derived clones expanded in peripheral blood.

Clones were read by immunoSEQ multiplex PCR, and TCRdb kept only the in-frame ones, dropping some. The sample has fewer than 45,000 clones; 75% to 90% are singletons. The ends lost 4 bases at V and 6 bases at J; junction bases unmatched: 7. Germline V CDR1 and CDR2: SQVTM, ANQGSEA. The CDR3 is made up of 14 amino acids. The material was peripheral blood, obtained from a patient treated with radiotherapy plus ipilimumab. This TCR was recovered from a human donor with non-small cell lung cancer who had stable disease on radiotherapy plus ipilimumab. The gene calls are TRBV29-1 and TRBJ2-7; TRBD2 matches 12 bases. CDR3 in amino acids: CSVATSGSGSEQYF. CDR3 bases: TGCAGCGTTGCGACTAGCGGGAGCGGATCCGAGCAGTACTTC.